This T cell receptor (beta chain) was identified in a study of blood T cell repertoires in COVID-19. Turning to the study itself: COVID-19 samples from acute and convalescent phases originated in the United States, Italy and Spain.

The CDR3 extends over 14 amino acids. After removal of 7 bases from V and 5 bases from J, the junction contained 7 bases not matched to a gene. The germline V gene has CDR1 SGHRS and CDR2 YFSETQ. Sequenced by immunoSEQ multiplex PCR; TCRdb stores in-frame clones only, minus some. In the table there are roughly 81,000 clones, about 83% of which are singletons. This rearrangement joins TRBV5-1 to TRBJ2-3, with 10 bases lining up with TRBD1. The sequencing input was peripheral blood. The clonotype was recovered from a woman in her 70s with acute or convalescent COVID-19. The CDR3: CASQPGQGIDTQYF. For the CDR3, the DNA is TGCGCCAGCCAGCCGGGACAGGGGATAGATACGCAGTATTTT.